This entry lists 31 T cell receptor beta chains sequenced from one sample in a study of response to subunit inactivated influenza vaccine. Each CDR3 protein gets one entry after TCRdb re-called the RT-PCR reads with MiXCR. The data hold 600,000 to 700,000 distinct CDR3 sequences, with 14% observed a single time. Sequencing was performed on PBMCs from blood, taken roughly 15 days before vaccination. The receptor source for this set is a man between 45 and 60 years old who received an inactivated influenza vaccine.

This chain joins TRBV4-2 and TRBJ2-1; a possible D gene is TRBD2 (6 bases). This CDR3 has 18 residues. The V end lost 2 bases, the J end lost 7 bases, and 24 bases lay between the germline ends. Germline CDR1 LGHNA, CDR2 YNFKEQ. The CDR3 loop is CASSQTPPRSGLRNEQFF. The DNA of the CDR3 is TGTGCCAGCAGCCAAACCCCACCGAGGAGCGGGCTGAGGAATGAGCAGTTCTTC.

The J gene is TRBJ2-1, the V gene TRBV11-2, with unresolved D. In germline, CDR1 is SGHAT, CDR2 FQNNGV. V was pared by 4 bases and J by 4 bases, with 8 bases between. The CDR3 consists of 13 residues. This CDR3 is CASSSGRYNEQFF. In DNA, the CDR3 is TGTGCCAGCAGCTCCGGACGGTACAATGAGCAGTTCTTC.

The V gene is TRBV20-1, the J gene TRBJ2-1; D tentatively reads TRBD1 or TRBD2 (5 bases each). V lost 6 bases, J lost 6 bases, and 12 bases lay in between. The CDR3 has 12 amino acids. Germline assignment: CDR1 DFQATT and CDR2 SNEGSKA (reference sequence). In DNA form, the CDR3 reads TGCAGTGCCCCGCCGGGGCTCAATGAGCAGTTCTTC. This encodes CSAPPGLNEQFF.

The sample holds a few counts of this clonotype. V and J are TRBV3-1 and TRBJ1-1; 10 bases line up with TRBD1. The ends lost 4 bases at V and 4 bases at J; junction bases unmatched: 6. Germline values: CDR1 LGHDT, CDR2 YNNKEL (reference sequence). CDR3 size: 15 residues. The CDR3 DNA reads TGTGCCAGCAGCCCCCGGACAGGGGGGATCACTGAAGCTTTCTTT. This encodes CASSPRTGGITEAFF.

V usage is TRBV6-1 and J usage is TRBJ2-5; 10 bases align to TRBD1. V lost 6 bases, J lost 5 bases, and 9 bases stayed unmatched. Germline V lookup: CDR1 MNHNS, CDR2 SASEGT. The CDR3 is 15 residues long. The CDR3 nucleotides are TGTGCCAGCAGCTTCCGGGACAGGGGTCGGGAGACCCAGTACTTC. Translation: CASSFRDRGRETQYF.

This clonotype was counted a few times. The chain couples TRBV24-1 to TRBJ1-1; no definite D call. With 5 bases removed from V and 5 bases from J, the gap between germline ends came to 11 bases. The CDR3 has 13 residues. CDR1 is KGHDR and CDR2 is SFDVKD in the germline V gene. The CDR3 loop is CATSAAGGTEAFF. The CDR3 nucleotides read TGTGCCACCAGTGCGGCGGGAGGGACTGAAGCTTTCTTT.

This clonotype appeared a few times. V gene TRBV7-8 combines with J gene TRBJ2-1; TRBD1 might be the D (6 bases). The CDR3 runs 16 residues. Trimming pared 5 bases from V and 7 bases from J, leaving 21 bases between. Germline V gives CDR1 SGHVS, CDR2 FQNEAQ. CDR3 coding DNA: TGTGCCAGCAGCCCCCTATCGGCAGGGGCTACGAATGAGCAGTTCTTC. This codes for CASSPLSAGATNEQFF. The full variable domain, completed using reference TRBV7-8 and TRBJ2-1, is GAGVSQSPRYKVAKRGQDVALRCDPISGHVSLFWYQQALGQGPEFLTYFQNEAQLDKSGLPSDRFFAERPEGSVSTLKIQRTQQEDSAVYLCASSPLSAGATNEQFFGPGTRLTVL.

In this sample, this clonotype turned up many times. V is TRBV6-2 or TRBV6-3 and J is TRBJ1-1; 9 nucleotides agree with TRBD1. The CDR3 has 13 residues. Germline V gene sequence: CDR1 MNHEY, CDR2 SVGEGT. J was trimmed by 9 bases and V by 2 bases; bases with no gene match: 4. CDR3 sequence reads: CASSYAGQGKAFF. The CDR3 nucleotides are TGTGCCAGCAGTTACGCGGGACAGGGTAAAGCTTTCTTT.

This clonotype was detected a few times. The genes are TRBV6-2 or TRBV6-3 and TRBJ2-1; possible D gene TRBD2, 7 bases. Trimming removed 9 bases at V and 5 bases at J, with 14 bases between. CDR3 length equals 13 residues. The germline CDR1 and CDR2 sequences are MNHEY and SVGEGT. This CDR3 is CASLRGGDNEQFF. CDR3 DNA: TGTGCCAGTCTTCGCGGGGGCGACAATGAGCAGTTCTTC.

This clonotype came up many times. The chain carries TRBV25-1 and TRBJ2-3; D possibly matches TRBD1 or TRBD2 (5 bases each). The CDR3 runs to 15 residues. The germline V and J ends were trimmed by 0 bases and 5 bases, with 12 bases remaining between them. Germline V gene lookup returns CDR1 MGHDK and CDR2 SYGVNS. The CDR3 DNA sequence: TGTGCCAGCAGTGAATATCTGACGAGGGGAGATACGCAGTATTTT. This gives the protein CASSEYLTRGDTQYF. Using reference TRBV25-1 and TRBJ2-3 for the parts outside the CDR3, the full variable domain is EADIYQTPRYLVIGTGKKITLECSQTMGHDKMYWYQQDPGMELHLIHYSYGVNSTEKGDLSSESTVSRIRTEHFPLTLESARPSHTSQYLCASSEYLTRGDTQYFGPGTRLTVL.

The chain links TRBV2 to TRBJ2-3; maybe TRBD1 (6 bases). The CDR3 consists of 13 residues. Germline V gene sequence: CDR1 SNHLY, CDR2 FYNNEI. V lost 7 bases and J lost 7, with 15 bases in between. As DNA, the CDR3 is TGTGCCAGCAATCCAGGGACATCGCATACGCAGTATTTT. It specifies CASNPGTSHTQYF.

In its sample, this clonotype was seen a few times. The rearrangement uses TRBV18 and TRBJ1-5; no reliable D call. Germline CDR1 and CDR2: KGHSH and LQKENI. The CDR3 consists of 13 residues. Trimming pared 10 bases from V and 5 bases from J, leaving 15 bases between. The CDR3 reads CATQGSLDQPQHF. CDR3 nucleotides: TGTGCCACCCAAGGGTCCCTGGATCAGCCCCAGCATTTT.

This clonotype has a handful of counts. The J gene is TRBJ1-5, the V gene TRBV4-2, with D uncertain. Trimming took 1 base from V and 4 from J, leaving 8 bases between them. The germline V gene encodes CDR1 LGHNA and CDR2 YNFKEQ. This CDR3 region has 14 residues. The chain's CDR3 is CASSQVNPNQPQHF. The CDR3 bases are TGTGCCAGCAGCCAAGTAAACCCTAATCAGCCCCAGCATTTT.

The chain combines TRBV24-1 with TRBJ2-1; 12 nucleotides match TRBD2. The ends lost 4 bases at V and 3 bases at J; junction bases unmatched: 6. Germline V gene sequence: CDR1 KGHDR, CDR2 SFDVKD. The CDR3 is 17 residues long. CDR3 protein: CATSDWTSGTSYNEQFF. The CDR3 DNA follows: TGTGCCACCAGTGACTGGACTAGCGGGACGAGCTACAATGAGCAGTTCTTC.

The chain combines TRBV4-3 with TRBJ2-1; 10 bases match TRBD2. V shed 1 base and J 15 bases; nucleotides not matched to a gene: 9. This CDR3 comprises 14 residues. From germline, CDR1 is LGHNA and CDR2 YSLEER. CDR3 in amino acids: CASSQGGTSGDTFF. The CDR3 DNA reads as TGCGCCAGCAGCCAAGGGGGTACTAGCGGGGATACGTTCTTC.

This clonotype was seen only a few times. This sequence joins TRBV7-9 and TRBJ2-5; D is undetermined. From germline, CDR1 is SEHNR and CDR2 FQNEAQ (reference sequence). This CDR3 region has 14 residues. V lost 2 bases to trimming and J lost 2 bases, with 9 bases between them. CDR3 amino acids: CASSLIPRQETQYF. In DNA, the CDR3 is TGTGCCAGCAGCTTAATTCCTAGGCAAGAGACCCAGTACTTC.

This clonotype has more than one count but fewer than ten. The J gene is TRBJ1-6, the V gene TRBV5-1; D call uncertain. The CDR3 is 15 residues long. Trimming left V 7 bases short and J 5 bases short, with 16 bases between. Germline assignment: CDR1 SGHRS and CDR2 YFSETQ. The chain's CDR3 is CASSEVLADNSPLHF. CDR3 nucleotide sequence: TGCGCCAGCTCCGAGGTTTTGGCAGATAATTCACCCCTCCACTTT.

This clonotype was found a few times. A read error is likely, as this CDR3 ends without the conserved phenylalanine or tryptophan. It is unclear where the CDR3 begins or ends on the DNA, so no DNA is shown, and the CDR3 is as TCRdb lists it. J is TRBJ1-4 and V is TRBV20-1; no check of the table's D call, TRBD1, against the DNA was made. Per germline, CDR1 DFQATT and CDR2 SNEGSKA (reference sequence). The CDR3 comprises 11 residues, both ends counted. The CDR3 loop is CSARDGDRGLV.

The V and J genes are TRBV5-1 and TRBJ2-1, with TRBD1 identical over 10 bases. There are 16 residues in the CDR3. The J segment lost 7 bases and the V segment lost 4 bases, leaving 11 bases of the junction unmatched. CDR1 and CDR2 from the germline V gene are SGHRS and YFSETQ. The CDR3 DNA reads as TGCGCCAGCAGCGCCGCCGGGACAGGGGTAGGGAATGAGCAGTTCTTC. It specifies CASSAAGTGVGNEQFF.

This rearrangement joins TRBV12-3 or TRBV12-4 to TRBJ1-2, with D uncertain. V was pared by 1 base and J by 8 bases, with 11 bases between. The CDR3 covers 13 residues. The chain's CDR3 is CASSLGPGSGYTF. The CDR3, as DNA: TGTGCCAGCAGTTTAGGCCCGGGCTCGGGCTACACCTTC.

This chain links TRBV28 with TRBJ2-2, with D tentatively TRBD2 (7 bases). Per germline, CDR1 MDHEN and CDR2 SYDVKM. Trimming took 8 bases from V and 5 from J, leaving 21 bases between them. The CDR3 sequence is 16 residues long. CDR3 amino acids: CASRVVGGLMTGELFF. For the CDR3, the DNA is TGTGCCAGCCGAGTAGTCGGGGGGCTTATGACCGGGGAGCTGTTTTTT.

This clonotype was observed a handful of times. The chain joins TRBV29-1 to TRBJ1-1; TRBD1 is a possible D gene (6 bases). From germline, CDR1 is SQVTM and CDR2 ANQGSEA. V dropped 3 bases and J dropped 5 bases, with 10 bases sitting between them. This CDR3 has 12 amino acids. The CDR3 spells CSVDRGGTEAFF. In DNA form, the CDR3 reads TGCAGCGTTGACAGGGGTGGGACTGAAGCTTTCTTT.

This clonotype was counted between two and nine times. The chain couples TRBV11-2 to TRBJ2-7, with 9 nucleotides matching TRBD1. Germline CDR1 and CDR2: SGHAT and FQNNGV. The CDR3 loop spans 16 amino acids. The V and J ends lost 2 bases and 4 bases, in that order; junction bases with no gene match: 9. CDR3 amino acids: CASSLTAPTGGYEQYF. In DNA form, the CDR3 reads TGTGCCAGCAGCTTAACTGCCCCGACAGGGGGTTACGAGCAGTACTTC. Based on the CDR3 plus reference TRBV11-2 and TRBJ2-7, the full variable domain is EAGVAQSPRYKIIEKRQSVAFWCNPISGHATLYWYQQILGQGPKLLIQFQNNGVVDDSQLPKDRFSAERLKGVDSTLKIQPAKLEDSAVYLCASSLTAPTGGYEQYFGPGTRLTVT.

This clonotype came up a few times. J is TRBJ1-5 and V is TRBV10-2; D remains unclear. Trimming removed 3 bases from V and 7 bases from J, with 13 bases in between. Germline V gene lookup returns CDR1 WSHSY and CDR2 SAAADI. The CDR3 has 14 residues. The CDR3 loop reads CASSEKGEGQPQHF. DNA of the CDR3: TGCGCCAGCAGTGAAAAGGGAGAGGGACAGCCCCAGCATTTT.

The rearrangement uses TRBV6-2 or TRBV6-3 and TRBJ2-1, with TRBD2 as a possible D gene (6 bases). This CDR3 has 11 residues. CDR1 is MNHEY and CDR2 is SVGEGT in the germline V gene. With 2 bases removed from V and 15 bases from J, the gap between germline ends came to 11 bases. The CDR3 DNA is TGTGCCAGCAGTTACGGGGGGAGACGGTTCTTC. Amino acid sequence: CASSYGGRRFF.

This clonotype was seen only a few times. The chain is built from TRBV24-1 and TRBJ2-1; 13 bases map to TRBD2. The CDR3 is 18 amino acids. The V segment lost 4 bases and the J segment 6 bases; nucleotides outside the gene matches: 11. Germline CDR1 KGHDR, CDR2 SFDVKD. This chain's CDR3 is CATSDYGLAGAPFNEQFF. The CDR3 bases are TGTGCCACCAGTGACTACGGACTAGCGGGAGCCCCCTTCAATGAGCAGTTCTTC.

This clonotype was found many times. The chain has TRBV5-1 and TRBJ2-5; D perhaps matches TRBD2 (6 bases). The CDR3 sequence is 14 residues long. Trimming cost V 0 bases and J 4 bases, with 10 bases left between them. Germline lookup yields CDR1 SGHRS and CDR2 YFSETQ. CDR3 sequence: CASSLERGGETQYF. The DNA of the CDR3 is TGCGCCAGCAGCTTGGAAAGGGGAGGAGAGACCCAGTACTTC.

This chain joins TRBV20-1 and TRBJ2-1, with D possibly being TRBD1 (6 bases). Germline V gives CDR1 DFQATT, CDR2 SNEGSKA (reference sequence). The CDR3 has 15 residues. Trimming stripped 6 bases from V and 3 bases from J, with 18 bases between. CDR3 bases: TGCAGTGCGCACTTCCCGACCAGGGGCTACAATGAGCAGTTCTTC. It is translated as CSAHFPTRGYNEQFF.

This clonotype was recorded a few times. The chain uses TRBV14 and TRBJ2-5; maybe TRBD2 (5 bases). The CDR3 is made up of 15 amino acids. The V gene lost 4 bases and the J gene lost 10 bases, with 22 bases spanning the gap. Germline loops: CDR1 SGHDN, CDR2 FVKESK. CDR3 in amino acids: CASSRLGVNGVFQYF. CDR3 in DNA: TGTGCCAGCAGCCGCCTGGGTGTGAACGGGGTATTCCAGTACTTC.

This clonotype was counted ten times or more. V is TRBV12-3 or TRBV12-4 and J is TRBJ2-2, with TRBD2 matching over 14 bases. CDR3 size: 17 residues. The ends lost 6 bases at V and 6 bases at J; junction bases unmatched: 9. The CDR3 spells CASRITRLAGGSGELFF. CDR3 DNA: TGTGCCAGCAGAATCACTCGACTAGCGGGAGGGTCCGGGGAGCTGTTTTTT.

The J gene is TRBJ2-3, the V gene TRBV18; D uncertain. Trimming took off 0 bases at V and 6 bases at J, with 7 bases between the two ends. CDR3 length equals 13 residues. CDR1 KGHSH and CDR2 LQKENI come from the germline V gene. The CDR3 region has the DNA TGTGCCAGCTCACCACCGAACGGGGATACGCAGTATTTT. Translated, it gives CASSPPNGDTQYF.